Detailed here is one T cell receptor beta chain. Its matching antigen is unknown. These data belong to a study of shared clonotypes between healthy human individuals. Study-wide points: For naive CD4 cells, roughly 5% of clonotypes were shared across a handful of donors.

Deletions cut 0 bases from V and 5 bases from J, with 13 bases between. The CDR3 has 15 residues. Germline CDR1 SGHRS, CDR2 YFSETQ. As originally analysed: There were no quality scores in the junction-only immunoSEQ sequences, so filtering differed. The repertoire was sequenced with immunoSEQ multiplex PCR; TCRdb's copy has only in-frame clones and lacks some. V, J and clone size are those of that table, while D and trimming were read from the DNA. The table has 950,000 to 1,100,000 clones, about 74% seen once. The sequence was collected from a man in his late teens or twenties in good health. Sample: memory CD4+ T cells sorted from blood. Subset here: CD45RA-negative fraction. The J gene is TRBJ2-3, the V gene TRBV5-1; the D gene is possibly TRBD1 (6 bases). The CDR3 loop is CASSLAQGSGDTQYF. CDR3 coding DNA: TGCGCCAGCAGCTTGGCCCAGGGGTCCGGAGATACGCAGTATTTT. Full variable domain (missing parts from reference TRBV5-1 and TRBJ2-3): KAGVTQTPRYLIKTRGQQVTLSCSPISGHRSVSWYQQTPGQGLQFLFEYFSETQRNKGNFPGRFSGRQFSNSRSEMNVSTLELGDSALYLCASSLAQGSGDTQYFGPGTRLTVL.